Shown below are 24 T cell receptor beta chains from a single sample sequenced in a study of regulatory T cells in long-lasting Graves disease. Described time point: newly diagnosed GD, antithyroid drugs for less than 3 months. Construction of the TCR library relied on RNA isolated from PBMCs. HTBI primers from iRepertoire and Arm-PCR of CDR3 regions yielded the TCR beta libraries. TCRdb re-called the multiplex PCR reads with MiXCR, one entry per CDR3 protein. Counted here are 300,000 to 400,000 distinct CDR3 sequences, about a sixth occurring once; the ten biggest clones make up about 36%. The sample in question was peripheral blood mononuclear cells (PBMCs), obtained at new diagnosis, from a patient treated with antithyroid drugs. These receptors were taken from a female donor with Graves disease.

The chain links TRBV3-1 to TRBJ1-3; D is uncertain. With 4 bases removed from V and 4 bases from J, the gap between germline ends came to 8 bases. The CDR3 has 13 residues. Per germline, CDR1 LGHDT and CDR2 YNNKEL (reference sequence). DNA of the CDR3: TGTGCCAGCAGCCTCCGTGCGGGAAACACCATATATTTT. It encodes CASSLRAGNTIYF.

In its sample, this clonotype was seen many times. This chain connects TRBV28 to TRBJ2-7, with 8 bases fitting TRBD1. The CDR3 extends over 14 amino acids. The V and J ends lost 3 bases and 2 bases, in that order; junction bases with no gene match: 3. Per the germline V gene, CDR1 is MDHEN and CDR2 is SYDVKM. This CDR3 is CASSFGDRTYEQYF. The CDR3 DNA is TGTGCCAGCAGTTTTGGGGACAGGACCTACGAGCAGTACTTC.

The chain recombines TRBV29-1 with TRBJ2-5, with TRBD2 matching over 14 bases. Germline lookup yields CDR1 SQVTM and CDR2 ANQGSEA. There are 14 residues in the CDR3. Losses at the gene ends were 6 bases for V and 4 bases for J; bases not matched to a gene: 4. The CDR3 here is CSVGTSGSRETQYF. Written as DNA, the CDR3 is TGCAGCGTGGGGACTAGCGGGAGTAGAGAGACCCAGTACTTC.

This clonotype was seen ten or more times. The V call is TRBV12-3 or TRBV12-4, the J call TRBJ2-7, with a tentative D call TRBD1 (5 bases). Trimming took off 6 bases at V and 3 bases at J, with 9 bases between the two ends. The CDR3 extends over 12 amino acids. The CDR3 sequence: CASSPRGYEQYF. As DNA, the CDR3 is TGTGCCAGCAGCCCTAGGGGCTACGAGCAGTACTTC.

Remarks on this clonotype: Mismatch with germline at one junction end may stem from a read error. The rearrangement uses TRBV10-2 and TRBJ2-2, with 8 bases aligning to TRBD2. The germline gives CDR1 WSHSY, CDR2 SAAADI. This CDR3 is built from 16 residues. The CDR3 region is CASSPWREVDTGELFF. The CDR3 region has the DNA TGCGCCAGCAGCCCCTGGCGGGAGGTCGACACCGGGGAGCTGTTTTTC.

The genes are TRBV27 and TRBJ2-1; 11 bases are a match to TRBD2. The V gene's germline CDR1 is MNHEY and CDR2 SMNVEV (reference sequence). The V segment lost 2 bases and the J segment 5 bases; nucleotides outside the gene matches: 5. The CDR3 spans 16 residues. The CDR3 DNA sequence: TGTGCCAGCAGTTTACCTAGCGGGGGGAATAACAATGAGCAGTTCTTC. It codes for CASSLPSGGNNNEQFF.

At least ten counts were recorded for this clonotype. CDR3 sequence: CASSLEAARNSPLHF. DNA of the CDR3: TGTGCCAGCAGCTTAGAGGCGGCCCGTAATTCACCCCTCCACTTT. The chain links TRBV7-2 to TRBJ1-6, with no clear D. CDR1 is SGHTA, CDR2 FQGNSA, per germline. This CDR3 spans 15 amino acids. Trimming left V 1 base short and J 6 bases short, with 10 bases between.

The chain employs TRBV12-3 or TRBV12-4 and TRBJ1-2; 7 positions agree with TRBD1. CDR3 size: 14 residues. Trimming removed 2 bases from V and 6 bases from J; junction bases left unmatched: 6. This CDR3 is CASSLNQGEDGYTF. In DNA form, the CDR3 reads TGTGCCAGCAGTTTAAATCAGGGGGAAGATGGCTACACCTTC.

The CDR3 sequence: CASSQRDRGPNSPLHF. The CDR3 DNA follows: TGTGCCAGCAGCCAAAGGGACAGGGGGCCTAATTCACCCCTCCACTTT. The chain links TRBV11-2 to TRBJ1-6; TRBD1 aligns across 12 bases. This CDR3 comprises 16 residues. V was pared by 5 bases and J by 6 bases, with 5 bases of the junction left unmatched. The germline gives CDR1 SGHAT, CDR2 FQNNGV.

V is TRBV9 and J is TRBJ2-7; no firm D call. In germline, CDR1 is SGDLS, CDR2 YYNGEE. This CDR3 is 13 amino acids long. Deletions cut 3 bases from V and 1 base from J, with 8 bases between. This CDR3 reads CASSGTDSYEQYF. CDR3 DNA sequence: TGTGCCAGCAGCGGGACGGATTCCTACGAGCAGTACTTC.

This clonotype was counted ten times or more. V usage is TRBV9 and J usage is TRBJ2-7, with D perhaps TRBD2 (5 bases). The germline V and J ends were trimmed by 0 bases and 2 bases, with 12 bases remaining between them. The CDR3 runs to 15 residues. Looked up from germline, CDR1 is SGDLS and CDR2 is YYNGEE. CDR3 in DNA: TGTGCCAGCAGCGTAGGGGCGGACTCTGCCTACGAGCAGTACTTC. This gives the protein CASSVGADSAYEQYF.

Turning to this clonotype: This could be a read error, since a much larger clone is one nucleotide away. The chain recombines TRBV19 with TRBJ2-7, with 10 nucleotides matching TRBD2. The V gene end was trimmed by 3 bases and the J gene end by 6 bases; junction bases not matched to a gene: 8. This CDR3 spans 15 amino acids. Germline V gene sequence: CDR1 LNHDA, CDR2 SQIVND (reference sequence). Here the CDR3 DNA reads TGTGCCAGTAGTATCAACAGGACTAGCGGCTCCGAGCAGTACTTC. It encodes CASSINRTSGSEQYF.

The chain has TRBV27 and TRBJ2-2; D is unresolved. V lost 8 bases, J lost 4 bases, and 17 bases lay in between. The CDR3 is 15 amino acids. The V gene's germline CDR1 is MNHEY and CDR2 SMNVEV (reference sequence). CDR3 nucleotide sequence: TGTGCCAGCTCCAGAAGCCCCATGGCCACCGGGGAGCTGTTTTTT. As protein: CASSRSPMATGELFF.

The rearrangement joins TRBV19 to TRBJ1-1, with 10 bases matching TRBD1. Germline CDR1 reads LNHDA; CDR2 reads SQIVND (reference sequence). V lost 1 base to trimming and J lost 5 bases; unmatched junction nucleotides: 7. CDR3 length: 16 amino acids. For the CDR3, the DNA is TGTGCCAGTAGTATAGCGGGACAGGGGAGCCGAACTGAAGCTTTCTTT. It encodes CASSIAGQGSRTEAFF.

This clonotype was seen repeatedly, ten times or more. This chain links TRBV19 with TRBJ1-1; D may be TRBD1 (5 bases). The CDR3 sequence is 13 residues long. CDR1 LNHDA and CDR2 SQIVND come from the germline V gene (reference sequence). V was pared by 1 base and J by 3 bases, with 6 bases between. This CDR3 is CASSIARDTEAFF. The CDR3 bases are TGTGCCAGTAGTATAGCCAGGGACACTGAAGCTTTCTTT.

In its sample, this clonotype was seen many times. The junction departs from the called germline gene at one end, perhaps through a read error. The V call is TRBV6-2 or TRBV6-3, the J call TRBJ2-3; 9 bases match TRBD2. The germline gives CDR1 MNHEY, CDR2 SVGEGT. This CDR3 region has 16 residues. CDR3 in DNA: TGCGCCAGCAGTGAGGTAGCGGGAGCTCCCACAGATACGCAGTATTTT. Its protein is CASSEVAGAPTDTQYF.

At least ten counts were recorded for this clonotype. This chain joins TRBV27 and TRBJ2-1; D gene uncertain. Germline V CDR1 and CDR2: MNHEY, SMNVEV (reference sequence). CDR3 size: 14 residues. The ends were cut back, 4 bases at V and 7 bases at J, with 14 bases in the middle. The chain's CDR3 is CASSSYPYPNEQFF. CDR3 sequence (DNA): TGTGCCAGCAGTTCATACCCCTATCCGAATGAGCAGTTCTTC.

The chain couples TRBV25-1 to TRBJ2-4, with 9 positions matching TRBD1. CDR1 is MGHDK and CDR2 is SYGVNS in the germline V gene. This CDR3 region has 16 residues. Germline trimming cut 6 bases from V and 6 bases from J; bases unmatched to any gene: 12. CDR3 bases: TGTGCCAGCAGGCCAACAGGGGGCGCGGGGGTAAACATTCAGTACTTC. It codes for CASRPTGGAGVNIQYF.

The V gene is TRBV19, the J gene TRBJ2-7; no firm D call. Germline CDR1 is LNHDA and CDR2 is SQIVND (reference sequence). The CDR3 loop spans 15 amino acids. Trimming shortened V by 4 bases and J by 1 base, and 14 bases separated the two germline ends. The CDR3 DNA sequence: TGTGCCAGTAGTACAGATCCCGGTGGTTCCTACGAGCAGTACTTC. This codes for CASSTDPGGSYEQYF.

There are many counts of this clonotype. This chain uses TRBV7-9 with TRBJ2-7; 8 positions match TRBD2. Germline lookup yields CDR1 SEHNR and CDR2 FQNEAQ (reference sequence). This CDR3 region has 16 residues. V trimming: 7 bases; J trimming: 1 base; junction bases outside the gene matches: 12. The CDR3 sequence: CASNLEMGLVSYEQYF. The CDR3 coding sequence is TGTGCCAGCAACTTGGAGATGGGACTAGTTTCCTACGAGCAGTACTTC.

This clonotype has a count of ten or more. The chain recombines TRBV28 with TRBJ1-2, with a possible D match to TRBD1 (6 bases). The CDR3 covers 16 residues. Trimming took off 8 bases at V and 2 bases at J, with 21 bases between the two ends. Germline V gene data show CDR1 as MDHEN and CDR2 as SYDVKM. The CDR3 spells CASLFYRDTKNYGYTF. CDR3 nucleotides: TGTGCCAGCCTTTTCTACCGGGACACCAAGAACTATGGCTACACCTTC.

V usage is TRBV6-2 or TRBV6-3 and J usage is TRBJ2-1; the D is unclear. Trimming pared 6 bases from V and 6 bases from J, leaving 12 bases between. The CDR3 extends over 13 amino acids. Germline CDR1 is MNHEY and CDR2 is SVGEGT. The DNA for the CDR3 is TGTGCCAGCAGAAGGGATCCTATCAATGAGCAGTTCTTC. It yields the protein CASRRDPINEQFF.

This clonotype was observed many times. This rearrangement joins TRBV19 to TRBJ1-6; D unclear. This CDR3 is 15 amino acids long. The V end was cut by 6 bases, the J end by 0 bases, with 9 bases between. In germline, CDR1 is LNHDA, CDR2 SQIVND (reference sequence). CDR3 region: CASRPGRSYNSPLHF. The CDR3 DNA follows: TGTGCCAGTAGGCCAGGACGCTCCTATAATTCACCCCTCCACTTT.

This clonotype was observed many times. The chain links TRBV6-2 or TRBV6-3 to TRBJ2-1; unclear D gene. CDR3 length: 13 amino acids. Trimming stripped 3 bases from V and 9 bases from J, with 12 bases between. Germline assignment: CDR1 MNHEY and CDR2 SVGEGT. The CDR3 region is CASSYISGAEQFF. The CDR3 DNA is TGTGCCAGCAGTTATATCTCGGGCGCTGAGCAGTTCTTC.